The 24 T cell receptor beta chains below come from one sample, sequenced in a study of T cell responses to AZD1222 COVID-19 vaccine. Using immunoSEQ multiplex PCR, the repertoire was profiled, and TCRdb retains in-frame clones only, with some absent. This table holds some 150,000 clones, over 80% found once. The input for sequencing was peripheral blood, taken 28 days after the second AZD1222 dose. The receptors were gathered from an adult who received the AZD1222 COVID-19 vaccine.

The CDR3 is CASRSTDTQYF. CDR3 nucleotide sequence: TGTGCCAGCAGGTCTACAGATACGCAGTATTTT. The chain couples TRBV12-3 or TRBV12-4 to TRBJ2-3, with D unclear. Trimming pared 6 bases from V and 3 bases from J, leaving 4 bases between. There are 11 residues in the CDR3.

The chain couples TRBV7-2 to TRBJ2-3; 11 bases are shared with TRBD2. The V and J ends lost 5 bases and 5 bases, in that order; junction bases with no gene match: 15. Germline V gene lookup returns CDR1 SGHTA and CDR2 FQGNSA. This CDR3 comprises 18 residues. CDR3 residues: CASSPRFGSGRAEDTQYF. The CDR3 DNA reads TGTGCCAGCAGCCCTAGGTTTGGTAGCGGGAGGGCCGAAGATACGCAGTATTTT.

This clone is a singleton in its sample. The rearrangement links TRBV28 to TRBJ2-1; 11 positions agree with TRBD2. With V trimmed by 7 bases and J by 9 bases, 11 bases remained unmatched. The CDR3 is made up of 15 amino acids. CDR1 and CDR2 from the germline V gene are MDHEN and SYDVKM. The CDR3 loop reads CASMVSSGRWGEQFF. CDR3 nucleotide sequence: TGTGCCAGCATGGTTTCTAGCGGGAGGTGGGGTGAGCAGTTCTTC.

CDR3 loop: CASSRSEREYEQFF. CDR3 nucleotides: TGCGCCAGCAGCCGCTCCGAGCGGGAGTATGAGCAGTTCTTC. The rearrangement uses TRBV4-1 and TRBJ2-1; TRBD2 matches 8 bases. Per the germline V gene, CDR1 is MGHRA and CDR2 is YSYEKL. CDR3 length equals 14 residues. V dropped 4 bases and J dropped 8; count of bases not matched to a gene: 7.

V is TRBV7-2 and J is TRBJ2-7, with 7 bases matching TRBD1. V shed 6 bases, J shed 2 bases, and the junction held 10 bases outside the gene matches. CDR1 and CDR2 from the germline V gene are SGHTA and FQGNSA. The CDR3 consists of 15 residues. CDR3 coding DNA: TGTGCCAGCAGACGTAATCCACAGGGGACCTACGAGCAGTACTTC. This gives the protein CASRRNPQGTYEQYF. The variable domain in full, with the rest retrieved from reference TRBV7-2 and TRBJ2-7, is GAGVSQSPSNKVTEKGKDVELRCDPISGHTALYWYRQSLGQGLEFLIYFQGNSAPDKSGLPSDRFSAERTGGSVSTLTIQRTQQEDSAVYLCASRRNPQGTYEQYFGPGTRLTVT.

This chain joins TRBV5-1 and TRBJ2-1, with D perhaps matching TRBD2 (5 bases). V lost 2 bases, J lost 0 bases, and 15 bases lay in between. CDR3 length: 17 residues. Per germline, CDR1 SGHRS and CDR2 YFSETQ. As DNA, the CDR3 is TGCGCCAGCAGCTTAAGGATATCGGGGTCCTCCTACAATGAGCAGTTCTTC. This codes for CASSLRISGSSYNEQFF.

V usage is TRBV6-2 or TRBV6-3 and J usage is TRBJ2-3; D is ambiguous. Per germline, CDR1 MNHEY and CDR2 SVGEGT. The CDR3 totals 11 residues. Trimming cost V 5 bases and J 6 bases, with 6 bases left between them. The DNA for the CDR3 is TGTGCCAGCAGTAACAGCGATACGCAGTATTTT. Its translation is CASSNSDTQYF.

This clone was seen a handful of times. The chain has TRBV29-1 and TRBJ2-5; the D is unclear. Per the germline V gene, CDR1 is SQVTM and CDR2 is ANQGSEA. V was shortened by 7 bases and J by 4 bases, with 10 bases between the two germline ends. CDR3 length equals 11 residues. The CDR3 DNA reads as TGCAGCGCGTTCCTAGTAGAGACCCAGTACTTC. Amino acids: CSAFLVETQYF.

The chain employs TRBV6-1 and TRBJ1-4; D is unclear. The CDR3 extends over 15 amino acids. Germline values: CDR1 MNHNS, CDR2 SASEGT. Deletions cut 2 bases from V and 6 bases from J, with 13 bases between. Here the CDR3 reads CASSETARGYEKLFF. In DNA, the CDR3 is TGTGCCAGCAGTGAAACAGCCCGTGGGTATGAAAAACTGTTTTTT.

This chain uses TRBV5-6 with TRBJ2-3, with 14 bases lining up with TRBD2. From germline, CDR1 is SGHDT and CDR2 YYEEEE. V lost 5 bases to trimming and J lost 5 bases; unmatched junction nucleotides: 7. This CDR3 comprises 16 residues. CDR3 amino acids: CASRTGLAGVKDTQYF. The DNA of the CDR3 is TGTGCCAGCAGGACGGGACTAGCGGGAGTGAAAGATACGCAGTATTTT.

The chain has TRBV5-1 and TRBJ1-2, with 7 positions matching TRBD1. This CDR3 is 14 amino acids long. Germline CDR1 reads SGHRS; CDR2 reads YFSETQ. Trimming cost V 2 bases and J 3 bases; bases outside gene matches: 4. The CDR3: CASSLETGHYGYTF. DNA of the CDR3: TGCGCCAGCAGCTTAGAGACAGGGCACTATGGCTACACCTTC.

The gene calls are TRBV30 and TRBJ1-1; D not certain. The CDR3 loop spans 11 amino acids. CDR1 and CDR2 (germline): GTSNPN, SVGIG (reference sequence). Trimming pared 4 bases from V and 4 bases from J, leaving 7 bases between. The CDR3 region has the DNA TGTGCCTGGATGGTGGCCACTGAAGCTTTCTTT. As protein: CAWMVATEAFF.

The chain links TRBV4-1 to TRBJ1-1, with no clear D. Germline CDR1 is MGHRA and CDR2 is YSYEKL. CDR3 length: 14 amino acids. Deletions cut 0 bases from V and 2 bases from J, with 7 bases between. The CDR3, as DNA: TGCGCCAGCAGCCAAGAACACTCAAACACTGAAGCTTTCTTT. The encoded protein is CASSQEHSNTEAFF.

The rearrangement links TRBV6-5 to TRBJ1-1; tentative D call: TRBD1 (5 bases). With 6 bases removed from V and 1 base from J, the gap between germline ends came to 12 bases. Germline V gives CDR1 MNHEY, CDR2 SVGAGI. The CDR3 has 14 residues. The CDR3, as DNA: TGTGCCAGCAGGATAGACAGCACGAACACTGAAGCTTTCTTT. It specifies CASRIDSTNTEAFF.

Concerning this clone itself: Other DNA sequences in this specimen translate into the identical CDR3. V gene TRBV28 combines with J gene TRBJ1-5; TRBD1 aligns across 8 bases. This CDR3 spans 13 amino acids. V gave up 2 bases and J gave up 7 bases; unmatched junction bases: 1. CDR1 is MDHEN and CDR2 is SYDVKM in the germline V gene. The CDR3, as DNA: TGTGCCAGCAGTTTACAGGGGGCCCAGCCCCAGCATTTT. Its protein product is CASSLQGAQPQHF.

DNA for the CDR3: TGTGCCAGCACCCAAAAAAAGGAAGAGCCCCTCCACTTT. Protein: CASTQKKEEPLHF. J is TRBJ1-6 and V is TRBV12-3 or TRBV12-4; D gene ambiguous. The CDR3 runs 13 residues. With 7 bases removed from V and 13 bases from J, the gap between germline ends came to 17 bases.

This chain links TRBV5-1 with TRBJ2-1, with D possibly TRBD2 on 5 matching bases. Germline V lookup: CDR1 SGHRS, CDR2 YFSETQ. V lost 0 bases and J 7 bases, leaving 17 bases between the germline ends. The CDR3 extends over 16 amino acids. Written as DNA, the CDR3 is TGCGCCAGCAGCTTGGCGGGAAAGGCGGGTTTTAATGAGCAGTTCTTC. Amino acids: CASSLAGKAGFNEQFF. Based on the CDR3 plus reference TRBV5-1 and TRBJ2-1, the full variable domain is KAGVTQTPRYLIKTRGQQVTLSCSPISGHRSVSWYQQTPGQGLQFLFEYFSETQRNKGNFPGRFSGRQFSNSRSEMNVSTLELGDSALYLCASSLAGKAGFNEQFFGPGTRLTVL.

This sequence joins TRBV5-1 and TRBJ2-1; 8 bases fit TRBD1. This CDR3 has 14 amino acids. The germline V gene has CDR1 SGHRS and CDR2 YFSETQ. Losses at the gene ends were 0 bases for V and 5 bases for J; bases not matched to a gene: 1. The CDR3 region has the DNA TGCGCCAGCAGCTTGGGGACAGGGCACAATGAGCAGTTCTTC. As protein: CASSLGTGHNEQFF.

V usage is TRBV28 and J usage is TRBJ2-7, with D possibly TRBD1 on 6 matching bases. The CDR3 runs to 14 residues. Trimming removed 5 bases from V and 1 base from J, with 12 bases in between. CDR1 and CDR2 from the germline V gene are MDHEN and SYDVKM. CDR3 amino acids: CASSPRDISYEQYF. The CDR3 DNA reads TGTGCCAGCAGTCCTCGGGACATTTCCTACGAGCAGTACTTC.

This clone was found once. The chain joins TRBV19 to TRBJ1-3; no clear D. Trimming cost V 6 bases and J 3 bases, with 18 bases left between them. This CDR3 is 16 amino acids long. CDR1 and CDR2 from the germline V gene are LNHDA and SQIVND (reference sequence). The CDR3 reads CASRPLDERLGNTIYF. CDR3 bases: TGTGCCAGTAGACCTCTTGACGAACGACTTGGAAACACCATATATTTT.

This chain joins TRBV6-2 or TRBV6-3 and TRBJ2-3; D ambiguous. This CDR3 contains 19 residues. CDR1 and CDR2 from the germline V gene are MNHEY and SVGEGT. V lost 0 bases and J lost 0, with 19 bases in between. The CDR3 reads CASSYSIGSAGSSTDTQYF. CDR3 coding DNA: TGTGCCAGCAGTTACTCGATTGGTTCTGCAGGCAGTAGCACAGATACGCAGTATTTT.

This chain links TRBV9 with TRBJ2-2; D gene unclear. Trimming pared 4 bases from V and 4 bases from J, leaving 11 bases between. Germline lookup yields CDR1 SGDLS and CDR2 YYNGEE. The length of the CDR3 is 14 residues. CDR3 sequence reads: CASSPYVVTGELFF. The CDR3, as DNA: TGTGCCAGCAGCCCCTATGTGGTCACCGGGGAGCTGTTTTTT. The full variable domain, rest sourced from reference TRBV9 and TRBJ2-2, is DSGVTQTPKHLITATGQRVTLRCSPRSGDLSVYWYQQSLDQGLQFLIQYYNGEERAKGNILERFSAQQFPDLHSELNLSSLELGDSALYFCASSPYVVTGELFFGEGSRLTVL.

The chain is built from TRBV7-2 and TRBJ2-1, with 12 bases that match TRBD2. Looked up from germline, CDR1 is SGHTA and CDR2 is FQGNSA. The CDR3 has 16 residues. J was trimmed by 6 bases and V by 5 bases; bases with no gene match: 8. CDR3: CASSQRRLAGVNEQFF. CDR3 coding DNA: TGTGCCAGCAGCCAACGAAGACTAGCGGGAGTCAATGAGCAGTTCTTC.

The CDR3 protein is CASSQGMTDYGYTF. The CDR3 DNA reads TGCGCCAGCAGCCAAGGCATGACAGACTATGGCTACACCTTC. The rearrangement joins TRBV4-1 to TRBJ1-2, with D tentatively TRBD1 (5 bases). CDR1 and CDR2 (germline): MGHRA, YSYEKL. This CDR3 has 14 amino acids. V gave up 1 base and J gave up 3 bases, with 9 bases separating them.